The 15 T cell receptor beta chains in this list originate from one sample, sequenced in a study of T cell repertoires in cytomegalovirus infection. MiXCR, applied by TCRdb to the reads, yields one record per CDR3 protein. In the table there are about 310,000 distinct CDR3 sequences, roughly 15% of which are singletons. Sequencing input: PBMCs. The source is a human donor in good health (CMV status not recorded). Some clones in this sample may be carry-over from other donors' samples.

The chain employs TRBV28 and TRBJ2-2; D is unclear. The CDR3 length is 14 residues. Trimming left V 8 bases short and J 6 bases short, with 16 bases between. The germline gives CDR1 MDHEN, CDR2 SYDVKM. CDR3 in DNA: TGTGCCAGCCGGTGGATTTCGGAGTCCGGGGAGCTGTTTTTT. Its translation: CASRWISESGELFF.

The chain recombines TRBV6-8 with TRBJ2-1; no clear D gene. Trimming stripped 5 bases from V and 5 bases from J, with 19 bases between. CDR1 is MNHGY, CDR2 SAAAGT, per germline. The CDR3 loop spans 16 amino acids. CDR3 bases: TGTGCCAGCAGTAGTCCCCGTTATAGGTCTCACAATGAGCAGTTCTTC. The encoded protein is CASSSPRYRSHNEQFF.

This clonotype was detected many times. V usage is TRBV12-3 or TRBV12-4 and J usage is TRBJ2-7, with TRBD1 identical over 8 bases. CDR3 length: 15 amino acids. Trimming removed 3 bases from V and 3 bases from J; junction bases left unmatched: 7. The CDR3: CASSLGQAINYEQYF. The CDR3 DNA is TGTGCCAGCAGTTTGGGACAGGCGATAAACTACGAGCAGTACTTC.

This clonotype has at least ten counts. The chain carries TRBV5-1 and TRBJ2-1; 11 bases match TRBD2. The CDR3 has 15 residues. J was trimmed by 6 bases and V by 4 bases; bases with no gene match: 6. Germline V gene data show CDR1 as SGHRS and CDR2 as YFSETQ. The CDR3 coding sequence is TGCGCCAGCAGCCAACTAGCGGGGGTGGGCAATGAGCAGTTCTTC. It specifies CASSQLAGVGNEQFF.

The chain recombines TRBV20-1 with TRBJ2-1, with TRBD1 matching over 10 bases. The CDR3 is 15 residues long. Germline loops: CDR1 DFQATT, CDR2 SNEGSKA (reference sequence). V shed 3 bases, J shed 4 bases, and the junction held 6 bases outside the gene matches. The CDR3 here is CSARGDRGLYNEQFF. DNA for the CDR3: TGCAGTGCTAGGGGGGACAGGGGCCTATACAATGAGCAGTTCTTC.

This chain connects TRBV25-1 to TRBJ1-6, with 7 positions matching TRBD1. From germline, CDR1 is MGHDK and CDR2 SYGVNS. V lost 7 bases, J lost 12 bases, and 6 bases stayed unmatched. The CDR3 has 12 residues. This chain's CDR3 is CASTQGKGPLHF. CDR3 nucleotide sequence: TGTGCCAGCACACAGGGGAAAGGACCCCTCCACTTT.

V usage is TRBV9 and J usage is TRBJ1-1; maybe TRBD1 (5 bases). The CDR3 extends over 15 amino acids. Germline loops: CDR1 SGDLS, CDR2 YYNGEE. The ends were cut back, 0 bases at V and 3 bases at J, with 12 bases in the middle. The CDR3 here is CASSVVLVGDTEAFF. As DNA, the CDR3 is TGTGCCAGCAGCGTAGTACTGGTGGGGGACACTGAAGCTTTCTTT.

This clonotype was observed many times. This chain links TRBV7-2 with TRBJ1-4, with D perhaps matching TRBD1 (5 bases). The V end was cut by 5 bases, the J end by 4 bases, with 14 bases between. Per the germline V gene, CDR1 is SGHTA and CDR2 is FQGNSA. The CDR3 consists of 15 residues. The CDR3 DNA reads as TGTGCCAGCAGCGCGCAGCGGGGGAATAATGAAAAACTGTTTTTT. It translates to CASSAQRGNNEKLFF.

This clonotype was found a few times. The chain recombines TRBV20-1 with TRBJ2-7; 10 bases align to TRBD1. In germline, CDR1 is DFQATT, CDR2 SNEGSKA (reference sequence). The J segment lost 2 bases and the V segment lost 1 base, leaving 2 bases of the junction unmatched. The CDR3 covers 14 residues. Here the CDR3 reads CSARGDRGAYEQYF. DNA for the CDR3: TGCAGTGCTAGAGGGGACAGGGGAGCCTACGAGCAGTACTTC.

Points on this clonotype: One end of the junction does not line up with germline, which may come from a read error. The rearrangement joins TRBV12-3 or TRBV12-4 to TRBJ1-1; D remains unclear. The CDR3 loop spans 9 amino acids. Written as DNA, the CDR3 is TGTGCCAGCAGTTTATTGGAAGGCTTC. Its protein is CASSLLEGF.

V and J are TRBV4-1 and TRBJ2-7; TRBD1 agrees at 8 bases. The V gene's germline CDR1 is MGHRA and CDR2 YSYEKL. Trimming took 0 bases from V and 6 from J; bases not matched to a gene: 10. The CDR3 contains 16 residues. CDR3 sequence: CASSQDDRTGTVEQYF. In nucleotides, the CDR3 is TGCGCCAGCAGCCAAGACGACAGGACAGGGACCGTCGAGCAGTACTTC.

As to this clonotype: A read error may account for a junction end that differs from germline. The chain employs TRBV5-1 and TRBJ2-7; D gene ambiguous. Germline V gives CDR1 SGHRS, CDR2 YFSETQ. This CDR3 spans 17 amino acids. CDR3 nucleotide sequence: TGCGCCAGCAGCTTGGTTTTAAACCCCACCCGACCCTACAAGCAGTACTTC. It is translated as CASSLVLNPTRPYKQYF.

This clonotype was recorded at least ten times. This chain links TRBV7-2 with TRBJ2-5; 8 nucleotides align to TRBD2. J was trimmed by 2 bases and V by 7 bases; bases with no gene match: 9. CDR3 length: 15 amino acids. Per germline, CDR1 SGHTA and CDR2 FQGNSA. Here the CDR3 reads CASTLTGGWQETQYF. The CDR3 nucleotides are TGTGCCAGCACCCTGACGGGGGGGTGGCAAGAGACCCAGTACTTC.

This clonotype was recorded many times. This chain uses TRBV6-5 with TRBJ1-3; 8 bases are shared with TRBD1. J lost 0 bases, V lost 0 bases, and 7 bases had no gene match. CDR3 length: 18 residues. Germline values: CDR1 MNHEY, CDR2 SVGAGI. CDR3 bases: TGTGCCAGCAGTTACTCGAGGTCAGGGGGCCACTCTGGAAACACCATATATTTT. Amino acid sequence: CASSYSRSGGHSGNTIYF.

This clonotype was found a few times. The rearrangement joins TRBV7-9 to TRBJ1-2; unclear D gene. Trimming removed 5 bases from V and 6 bases from J, with 19 bases in between. CDR3 length: 15 residues. Germline V gene data show CDR1 as SEHNR and CDR2 as FQNEAQ (reference sequence). CDR3 nucleotides: TGTGCCAGCAGCAACCCGGGTGTTCTGGAGGATGGCTACACCTTC. This sequence encodes CASSNPGVLEDGYTF. The entire variable domain, with the rest obtained from reference TRBV7-9 and TRBJ1-2, is as follows: DTGVSQNPRHKITKRGQNVTFRCDPISEHNRLYWYRQTLGQGPEFLTYFQNEAQLEKSRLLSDRFSAERPKGSFSTLEIQRTEQGDSAMYLCASSNPGVLEDGYTFGSGTRLTVV.